Below, one T cell receptor beta chain is given with its context. Its cognate antigen is unknown. Clones were read by immunoSEQ multiplex PCR, and TCRdb kept only the in-frame ones, dropping some. The profile shows some 57,000 clones, around four fifths of them singletons. The CDR3 covers 15 residues. The V end was cut by 7 bases, the J end by 0 bases, with 15 bases between. Germline assignment: CDR1 MNHNS and CDR2 SASEGT. These data come from a study of a mutant IDH1 vaccine in newly diagnosed glioma. Study at large: The treated population exhibited a male proportion of about 60%, a female proportion of about 38%, and a mean age of about 39 years. Week 35 was assigned to visit V12, and week 47 was assigned to visit V13.

Time point indicated: week 35, safety follow-up. Vaccination comprised doses that each held 300 ug of mutant IDH1 20-mer peptide, plus topical imiquimod. Patients received eight vaccinations in weeks 1, 3, 5, 7, 11, 15, 19, 23. Sequencing was performed on PBMCs, taken from a glioma patient whose treatment included an IDH1 peptide vaccine. This TCR was recovered from a young woman with glioma. The J gene is TRBJ1-1, the V gene TRBV6-1; a possible D gene is TRBD1 (5 bases). The CDR3 DNA reads as TGTGCCAGCATTCCCCTAATGGGACTGAACACTGAAGCTTTCTTT. Its translation: CASIPLMGLNTEAFF.